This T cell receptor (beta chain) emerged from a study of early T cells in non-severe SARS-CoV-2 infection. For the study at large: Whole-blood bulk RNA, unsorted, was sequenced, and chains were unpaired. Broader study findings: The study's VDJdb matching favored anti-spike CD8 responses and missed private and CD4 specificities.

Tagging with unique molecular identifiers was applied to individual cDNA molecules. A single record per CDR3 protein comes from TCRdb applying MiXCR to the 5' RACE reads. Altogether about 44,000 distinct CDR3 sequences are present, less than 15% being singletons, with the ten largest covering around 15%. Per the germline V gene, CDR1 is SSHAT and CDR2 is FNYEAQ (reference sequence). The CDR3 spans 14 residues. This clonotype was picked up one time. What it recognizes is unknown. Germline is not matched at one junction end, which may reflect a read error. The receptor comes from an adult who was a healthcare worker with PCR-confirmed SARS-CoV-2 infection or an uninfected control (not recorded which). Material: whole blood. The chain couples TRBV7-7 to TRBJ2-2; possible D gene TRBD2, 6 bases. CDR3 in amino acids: CASRPGTNTGELFF. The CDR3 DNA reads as TGTGCTAGCAGACCAGGGACTAACACCGGGGAGCTGTTTTTT.